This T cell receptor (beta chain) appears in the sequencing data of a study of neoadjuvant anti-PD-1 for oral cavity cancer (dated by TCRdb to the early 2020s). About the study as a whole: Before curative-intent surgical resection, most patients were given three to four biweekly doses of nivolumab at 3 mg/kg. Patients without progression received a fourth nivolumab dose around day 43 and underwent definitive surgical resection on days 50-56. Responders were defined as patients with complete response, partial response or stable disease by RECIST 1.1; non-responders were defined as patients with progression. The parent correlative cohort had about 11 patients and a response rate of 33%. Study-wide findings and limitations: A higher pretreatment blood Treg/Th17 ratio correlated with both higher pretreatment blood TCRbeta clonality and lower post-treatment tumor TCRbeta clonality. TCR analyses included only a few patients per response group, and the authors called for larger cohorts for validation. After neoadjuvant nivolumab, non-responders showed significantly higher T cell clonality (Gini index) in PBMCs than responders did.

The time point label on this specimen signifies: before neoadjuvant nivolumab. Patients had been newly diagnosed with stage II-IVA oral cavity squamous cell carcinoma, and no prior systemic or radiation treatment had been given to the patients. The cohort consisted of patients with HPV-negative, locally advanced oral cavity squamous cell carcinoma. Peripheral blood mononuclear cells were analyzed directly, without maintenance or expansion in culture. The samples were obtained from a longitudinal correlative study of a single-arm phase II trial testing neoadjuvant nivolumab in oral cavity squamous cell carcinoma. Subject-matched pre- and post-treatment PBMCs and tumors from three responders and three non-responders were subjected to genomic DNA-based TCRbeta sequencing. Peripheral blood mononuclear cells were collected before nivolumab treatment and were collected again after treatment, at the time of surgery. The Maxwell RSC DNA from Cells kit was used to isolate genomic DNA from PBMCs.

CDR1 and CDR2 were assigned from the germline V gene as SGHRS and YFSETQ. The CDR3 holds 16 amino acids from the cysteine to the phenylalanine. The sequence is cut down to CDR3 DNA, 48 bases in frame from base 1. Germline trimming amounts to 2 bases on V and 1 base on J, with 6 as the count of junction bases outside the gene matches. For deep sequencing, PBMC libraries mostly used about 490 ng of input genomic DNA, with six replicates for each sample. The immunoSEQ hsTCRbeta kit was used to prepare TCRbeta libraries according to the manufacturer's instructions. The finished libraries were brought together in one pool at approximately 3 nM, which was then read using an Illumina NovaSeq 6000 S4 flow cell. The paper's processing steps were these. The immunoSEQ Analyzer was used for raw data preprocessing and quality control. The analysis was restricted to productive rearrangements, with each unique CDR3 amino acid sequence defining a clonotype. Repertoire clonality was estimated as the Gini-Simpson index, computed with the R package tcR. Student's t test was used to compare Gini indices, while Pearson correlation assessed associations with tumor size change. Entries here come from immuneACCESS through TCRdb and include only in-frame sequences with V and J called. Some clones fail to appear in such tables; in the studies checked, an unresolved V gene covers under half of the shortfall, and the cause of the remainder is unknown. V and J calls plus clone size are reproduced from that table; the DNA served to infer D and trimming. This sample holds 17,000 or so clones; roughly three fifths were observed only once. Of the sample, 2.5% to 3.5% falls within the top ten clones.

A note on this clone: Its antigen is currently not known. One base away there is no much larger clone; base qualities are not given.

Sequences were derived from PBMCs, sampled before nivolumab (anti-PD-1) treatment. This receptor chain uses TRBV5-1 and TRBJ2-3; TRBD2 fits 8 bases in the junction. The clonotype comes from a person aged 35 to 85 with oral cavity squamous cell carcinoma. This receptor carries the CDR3 CASSFSSGLGTDTQYF. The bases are TGCGCCAGCAGCTTCTCTAGCGGGTTGGGCACAGATACGCAGTATTTT. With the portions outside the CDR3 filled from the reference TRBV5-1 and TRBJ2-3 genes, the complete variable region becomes KAGVTQTPRYLIKTRGQQVTLSCSPISGHRSVSWYQQTPGQGLQFLFEYFSETQRNKGNFPGRFSGRQFSNSRSEMNVSTLELGDSALYLCASSFSSGLGTDTQYFGPGTRLTVL.